This T cell receptor beta chain comes out of a study of early T cells in non-severe SARS-CoV-2 infection. Across the whole study: Sequencing of bulk RNA from unsorted whole blood was done, without chain pairing. Study outcomes and limitations: A preference for anti-spike CD8 responses marked VDJdb matching, which missed private and CD4 specificities.

Individually, cDNA molecules had unique molecular identifiers attached to them. TCRdb reanalysed the 5' RACE reads using MiXCR and keeps one entry per CDR3 protein. The table includes approximately 98,000 distinct CDR3 sequences, about 12% detected once. This clonotype was seen only a few times. Its antigen is unidentified. Between the trimmed V and J ends, which lost 0 bases and 2 bases, there was a span of 9 bases. The germline gives CDR1 SGHTA, CDR2 FQGTGA. The CDR3 is 15 amino acids. The TCR comes from an adult who was a healthcare worker with PCR-confirmed SARS-CoV-2 infection or an uninfected control (not recorded which). V usage is TRBV7-3 and J usage is TRBJ2-3; D remains ambiguous. The specimen was whole blood. CDR3 sequence: CASSLTGPFTDTQYF. CDR3 nucleotides: TGTGCCAGCAGCTTAACCGGTCCTTTCACAGATACGCAGTATTTT.